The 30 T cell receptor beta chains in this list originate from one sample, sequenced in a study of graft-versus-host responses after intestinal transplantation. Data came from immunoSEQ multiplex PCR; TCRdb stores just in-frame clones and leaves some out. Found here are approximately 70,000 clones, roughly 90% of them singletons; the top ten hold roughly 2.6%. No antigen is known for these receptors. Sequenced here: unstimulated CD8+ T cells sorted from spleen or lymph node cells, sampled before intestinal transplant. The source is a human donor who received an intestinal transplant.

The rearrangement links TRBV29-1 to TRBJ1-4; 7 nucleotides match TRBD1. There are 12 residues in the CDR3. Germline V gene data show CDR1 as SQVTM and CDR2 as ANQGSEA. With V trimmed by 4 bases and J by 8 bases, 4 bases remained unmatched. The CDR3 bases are TGCAGCGTTGTAGGGGGCGCGGAAAAACTGTTTTTT. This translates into CSVVGGAEKLFF.

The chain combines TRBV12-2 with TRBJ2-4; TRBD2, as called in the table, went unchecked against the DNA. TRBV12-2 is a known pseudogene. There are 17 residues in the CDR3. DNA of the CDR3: TGTGCAAGTCGCTTAGCTGGCCCCCGGGACTTTCTAACCTTTAGGCACTTC. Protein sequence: CASRLAGPRDFLTFRHF.

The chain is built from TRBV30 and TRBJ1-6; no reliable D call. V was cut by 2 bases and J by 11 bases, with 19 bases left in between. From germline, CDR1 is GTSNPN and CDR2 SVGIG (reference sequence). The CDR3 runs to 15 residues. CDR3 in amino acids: CAWSFSSLHSPPLHF. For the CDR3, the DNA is TGTGCCTGGAGTTTCTCTTCCCTCCATAGCCCACCCCTCCACTTT. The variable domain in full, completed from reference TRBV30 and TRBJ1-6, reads SQTIHQWPATLVQPVGSPLSLECTVEGTSNPNLYWYRQAAGRGLQLLFYSVGIGQISSEVPQNLSASRPQDRQFILSSKKLLLSDSGFYLCAWSFSSLHSPPLHFGNGTRLTVT.

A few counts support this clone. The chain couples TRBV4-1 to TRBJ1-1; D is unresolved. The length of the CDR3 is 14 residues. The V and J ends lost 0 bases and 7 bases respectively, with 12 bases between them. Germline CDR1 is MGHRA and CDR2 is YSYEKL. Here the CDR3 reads CASSQERADDEAFF. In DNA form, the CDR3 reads TGCGCCAGCAGCCAAGAGAGGGCAGACGATGAAGCTTTCTTT.

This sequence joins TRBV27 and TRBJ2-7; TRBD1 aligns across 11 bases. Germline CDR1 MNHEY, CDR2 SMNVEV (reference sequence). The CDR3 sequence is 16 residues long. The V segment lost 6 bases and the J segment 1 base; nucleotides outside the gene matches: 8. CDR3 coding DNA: TGTGCCAGCAGAGAGGCGGGGACAGGGGGTTCCTACGAGCAGTACTTC. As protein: CASREAGTGGSYEQYF.

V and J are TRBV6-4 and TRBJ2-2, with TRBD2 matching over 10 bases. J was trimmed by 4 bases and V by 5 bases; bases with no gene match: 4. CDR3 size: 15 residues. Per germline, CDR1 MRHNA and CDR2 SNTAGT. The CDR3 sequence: CASSMASGGTGELFF. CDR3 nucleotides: TGTGCCAGCAGTATGGCTAGCGGGGGCACCGGGGAGCTGTTTTTT.

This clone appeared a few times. CDR3 amino acids: CASSDRTYQPQHF. The CDR3, as DNA: TGTGCCAGTAGTGACAGGACCTATCAGCCCCAGCATTTT. The chain is built from TRBV19 and TRBJ1-5; a weak D match, TRBD1 (6 bases). The CDR3 length is 13 residues. The V and J ends lost 5 bases and 5 bases respectively, with 10 bases between them. Germline lookup yields CDR1 LNHDA and CDR2 SQIVND (reference sequence).

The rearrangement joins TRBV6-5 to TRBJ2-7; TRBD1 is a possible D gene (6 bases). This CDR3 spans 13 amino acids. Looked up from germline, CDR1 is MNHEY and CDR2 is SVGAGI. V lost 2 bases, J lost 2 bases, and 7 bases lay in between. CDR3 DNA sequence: TGTGCCAGCAGTTACGGACAGACCTACGAGCAGTACTTC. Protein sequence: CASSYGQTYEQYF.

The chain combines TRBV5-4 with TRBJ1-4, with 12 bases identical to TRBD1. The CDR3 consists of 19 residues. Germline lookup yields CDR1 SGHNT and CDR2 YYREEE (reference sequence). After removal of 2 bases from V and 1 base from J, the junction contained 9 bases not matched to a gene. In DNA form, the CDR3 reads TGTGCCAGCAGCTTCACCCGGGACAGGGGGCCGGTAACTAATGAAAAACTGTTTTTT. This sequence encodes CASSFTRDRGPVTNEKLFF.

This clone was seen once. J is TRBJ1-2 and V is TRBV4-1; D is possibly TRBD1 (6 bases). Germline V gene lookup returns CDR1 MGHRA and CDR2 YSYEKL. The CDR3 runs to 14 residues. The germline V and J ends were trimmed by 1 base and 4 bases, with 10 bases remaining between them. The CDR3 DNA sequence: TGCGCCAGCAGCCAAGGGCCGGACAGCTATGGCTACACCTTC. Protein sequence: CASSQGPDSYGYTF.

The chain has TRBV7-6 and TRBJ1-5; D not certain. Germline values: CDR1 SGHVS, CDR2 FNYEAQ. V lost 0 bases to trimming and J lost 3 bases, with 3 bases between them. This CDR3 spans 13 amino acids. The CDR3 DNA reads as TGTGCCAGCAGCTTAGCTCTCAATCAGCCCCAGCATTTT. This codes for CASSLALNQPQHF.

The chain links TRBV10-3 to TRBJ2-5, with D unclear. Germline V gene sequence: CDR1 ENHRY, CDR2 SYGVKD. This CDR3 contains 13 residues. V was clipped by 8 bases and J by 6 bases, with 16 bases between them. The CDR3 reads CAIGPGHEKTQYF. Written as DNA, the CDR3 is TGTGCCATCGGGCCAGGCCATGAGAAGACCCAGTACTTC.

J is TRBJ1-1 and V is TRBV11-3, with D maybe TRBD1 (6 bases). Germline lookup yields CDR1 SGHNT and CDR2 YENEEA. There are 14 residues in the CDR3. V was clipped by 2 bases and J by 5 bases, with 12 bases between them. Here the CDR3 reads CASSLQGHSTEAFF. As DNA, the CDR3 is TGTGCCAGCAGCTTACAGGGACATTCGACTGAAGCTTTCTTT.

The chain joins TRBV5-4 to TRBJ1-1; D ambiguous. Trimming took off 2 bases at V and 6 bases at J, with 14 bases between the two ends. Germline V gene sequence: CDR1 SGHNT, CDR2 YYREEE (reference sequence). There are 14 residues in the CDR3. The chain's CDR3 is CASSLTFSGSEAFF. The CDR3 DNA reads TGTGCCAGCAGCTTAACGTTCTCGGGTTCTGAAGCTTTCTTT.

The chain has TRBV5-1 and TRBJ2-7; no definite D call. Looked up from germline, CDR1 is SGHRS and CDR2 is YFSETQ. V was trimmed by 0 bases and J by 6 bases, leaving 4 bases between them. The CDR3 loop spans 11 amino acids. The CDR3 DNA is TGCGCCAGCAGCTTGGGAGCCGAGCAGTACTTC. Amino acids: CASSLGAEQYF. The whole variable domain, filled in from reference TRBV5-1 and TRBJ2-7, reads KAGVTQTPRYLIKTRGQQVTLSCSPISGHRSVSWYQQTPGQGLQFLFEYFSETQRNKGNFPGRFSGRQFSNSRSEMNVSTLELGDSALYLCASSLGAEQYFGPGTRLTVT.

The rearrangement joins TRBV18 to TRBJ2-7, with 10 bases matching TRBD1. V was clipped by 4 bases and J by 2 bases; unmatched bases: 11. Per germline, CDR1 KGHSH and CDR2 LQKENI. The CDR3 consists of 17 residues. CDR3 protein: CASSRNVPGQGTYEQYF. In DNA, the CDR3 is TGTGCCAGCTCACGAAACGTTCCGGGACAGGGGACCTACGAGCAGTACTTC.

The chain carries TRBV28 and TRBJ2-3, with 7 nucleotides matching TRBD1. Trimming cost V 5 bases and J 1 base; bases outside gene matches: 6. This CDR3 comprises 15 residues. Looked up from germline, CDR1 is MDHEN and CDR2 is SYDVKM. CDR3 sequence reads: CASSNRDSGTDTQYF. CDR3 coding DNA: TGTGCCAGCAGTAACCGGGACAGTGGCACAGATACGCAGTATTTT. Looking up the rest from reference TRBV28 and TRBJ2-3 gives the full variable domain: DVKVTQSSRYLVKRTGEKVFLECVQDMDHENMFWYRQDPGLGLRLIYFSYDVKMKEKGDIPEGYSVSREKKERFSLILESASTNQTSMYLCASSNRDSGTDTQYFGPGTRLTVL.

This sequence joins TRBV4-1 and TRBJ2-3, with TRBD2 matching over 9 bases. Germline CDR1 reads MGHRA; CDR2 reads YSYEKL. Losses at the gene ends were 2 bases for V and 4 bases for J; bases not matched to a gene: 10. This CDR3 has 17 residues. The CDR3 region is CASSQYPGTSPADTQYF. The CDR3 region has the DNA TGCGCCAGCAGCCAATATCCTGGGACTAGCCCCGCAGATACGCAGTATTTT.

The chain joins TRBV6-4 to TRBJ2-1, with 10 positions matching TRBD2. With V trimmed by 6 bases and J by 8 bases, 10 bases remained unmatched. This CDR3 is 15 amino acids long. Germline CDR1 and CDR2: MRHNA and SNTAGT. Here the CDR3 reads CASSPRASGSDEQFF. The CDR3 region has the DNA TGTGCCAGCAGCCCCCGGGCTAGCGGGAGCGATGAGCAGTTCTTC.

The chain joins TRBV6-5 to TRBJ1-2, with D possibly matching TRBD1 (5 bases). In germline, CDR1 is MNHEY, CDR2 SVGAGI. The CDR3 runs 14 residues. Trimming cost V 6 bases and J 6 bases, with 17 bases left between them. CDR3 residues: CASSPSILGDGYTF. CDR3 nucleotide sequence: TGTGCCAGCAGCCCCTCCATCCTAGGGGATGGCTACACCTTC.

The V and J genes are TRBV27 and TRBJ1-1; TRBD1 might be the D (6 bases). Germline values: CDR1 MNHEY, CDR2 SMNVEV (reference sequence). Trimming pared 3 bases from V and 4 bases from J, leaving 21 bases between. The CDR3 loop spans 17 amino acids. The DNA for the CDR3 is TGTGCCAGCAGTTTCCTCCCACCCAGGGAGGGGGGCACTGAAGCTTTCTTT. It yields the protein CASSFLPPREGGTEAFF.

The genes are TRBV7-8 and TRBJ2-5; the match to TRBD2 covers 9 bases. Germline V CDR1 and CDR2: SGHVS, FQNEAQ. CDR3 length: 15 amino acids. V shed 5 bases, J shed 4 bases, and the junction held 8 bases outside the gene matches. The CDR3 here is CASSPGRGGVETQYF. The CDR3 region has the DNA TGTGCCAGCAGCCCCGGGCGGGGGGGAGTAGAGACCCAGTACTTC.

CDR3 bases: TGTGCCAGCAGTGTATCGGGACTAGCGTTGGAGACCCAGTACTTC. This gives the protein CASSVSGLALETQYF. The chain recombines TRBV2 with TRBJ2-5; 10 bases align to TRBD2. The CDR3 runs 15 residues. Germline assignment: CDR1 SNHLY and CDR2 FYNNEI. The junction had 7 bases not matched to a gene; V was cut back by 4 bases and J by 5 bases.

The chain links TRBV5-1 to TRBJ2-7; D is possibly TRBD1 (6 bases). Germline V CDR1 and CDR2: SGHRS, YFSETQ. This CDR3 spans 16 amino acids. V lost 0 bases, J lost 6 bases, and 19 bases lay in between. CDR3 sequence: CASSLDSLGAQGEQYF. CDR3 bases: TGCGCCAGCAGCTTGGATAGCCTGGGGGCGCAGGGCGAGCAGTACTTC.

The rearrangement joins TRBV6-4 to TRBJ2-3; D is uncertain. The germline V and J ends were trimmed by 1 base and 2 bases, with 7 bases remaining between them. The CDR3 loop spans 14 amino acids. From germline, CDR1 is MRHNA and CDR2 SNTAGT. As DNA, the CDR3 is TGTGCCAGCAGTGACTGCCAGTTCACAGATACGCAGTATTTT. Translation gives CASSDCQFTDTQYF.

The DNA for the CDR3 is TGTGCCAGCAGCTTTCTACAGAGCTCCTATAATTCACCCCTCCACTTT. This encodes CASSFLQSSYNSPLHF. The gene calls are TRBV5-8 and TRBJ1-6, with D unresolved. V shed 2 bases and J shed 0 bases, with 9 bases lying between them. Germline V gene sequence: CDR1 SGHTS, CDR2 YDEGEE. The CDR3 runs to 16 residues.

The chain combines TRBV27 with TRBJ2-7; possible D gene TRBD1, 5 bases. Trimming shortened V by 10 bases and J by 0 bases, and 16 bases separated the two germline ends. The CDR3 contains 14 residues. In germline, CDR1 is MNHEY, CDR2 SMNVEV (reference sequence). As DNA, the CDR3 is TGTGCCACCCGTGGGGCCGACTTCTCCTACGAGCAGTACTTC. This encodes CATRGADFSYEQYF.

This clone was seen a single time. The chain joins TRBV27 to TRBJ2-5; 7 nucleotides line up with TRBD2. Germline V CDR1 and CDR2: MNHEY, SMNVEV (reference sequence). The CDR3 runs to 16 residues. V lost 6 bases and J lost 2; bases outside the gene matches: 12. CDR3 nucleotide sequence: TGTGCCAGCAGCTTGGGAGCGGGGTTTCTTCAAGAGACCCAGTACTTC. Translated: CASSLGAGFLQETQYF.

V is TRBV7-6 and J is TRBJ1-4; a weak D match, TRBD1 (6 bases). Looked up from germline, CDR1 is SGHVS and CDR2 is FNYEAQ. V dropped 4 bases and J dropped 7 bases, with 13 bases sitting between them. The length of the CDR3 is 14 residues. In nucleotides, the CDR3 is TGTGCCAGCAGCTATACAGGGCGCCCTGAAAAACTGTTTTTT. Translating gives CASSYTGRPEKLFF.

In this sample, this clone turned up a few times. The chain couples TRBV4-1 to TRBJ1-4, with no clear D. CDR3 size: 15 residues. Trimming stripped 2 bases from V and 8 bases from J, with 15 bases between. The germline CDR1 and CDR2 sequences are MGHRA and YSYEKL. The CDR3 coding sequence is TGCGCCAGCAGCCAATTGCACGGGATAAAGGAAAAACTGTTTTTT. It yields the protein CASSQLHGIKEKLFF.